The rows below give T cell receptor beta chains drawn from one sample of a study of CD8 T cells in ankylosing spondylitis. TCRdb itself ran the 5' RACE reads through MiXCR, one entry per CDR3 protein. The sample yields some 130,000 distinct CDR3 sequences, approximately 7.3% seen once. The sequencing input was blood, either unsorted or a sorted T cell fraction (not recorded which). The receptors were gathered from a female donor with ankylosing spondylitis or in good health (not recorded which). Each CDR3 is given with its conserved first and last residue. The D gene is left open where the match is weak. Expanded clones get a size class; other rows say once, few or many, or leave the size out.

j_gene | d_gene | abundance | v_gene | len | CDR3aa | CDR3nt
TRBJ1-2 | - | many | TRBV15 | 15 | CATSREARGSYGYTF | TGTGCCACCAGCAGAGAGGCCAGGGGTAGCTATGGCTACACCTTC
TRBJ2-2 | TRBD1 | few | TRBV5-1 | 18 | CASSLIPGQIRNTGELFF | TGCGCCAGCAGCTTGATCCCGGGACAGATAAGGAACACCGGGGAGCTGTTTTTT
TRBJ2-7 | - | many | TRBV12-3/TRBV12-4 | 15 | CASSPTSTGAYEQYF | TGTGCCAGCAGTCCGACGTCGACTGGGGCCTACGAGCAGTACTTC
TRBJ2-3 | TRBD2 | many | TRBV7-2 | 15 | CASSLGLAAEDTQYF | TGTGCCAGCAGCTTAGGTCTAGCGGCGGAAGATACGCAGTATTTT
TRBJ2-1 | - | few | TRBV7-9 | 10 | CASSPTEEFF | TGTGCCAGCAGCCCGACCGAGGAGTTCTTC
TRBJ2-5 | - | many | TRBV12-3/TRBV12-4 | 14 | CASSPDSIQETQYF | TGTGCCAGCAGTCCCGACAGTATCCAAGAGACCCAGTACTTC
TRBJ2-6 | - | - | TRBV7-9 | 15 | CASSLQGTGANVLTF | TGTGCCAGCAGCTTACAGGGAACAGGGGCCAACGTCCTGACTTTC
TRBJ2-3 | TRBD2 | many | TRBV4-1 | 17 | CASSPTQSGGATDTQYF | TGCGCCAGCAGCCCGACCCAGAGCGGGGGGGCTACAGATACGCAGTATTTT
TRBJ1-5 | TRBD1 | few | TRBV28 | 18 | CASSAIRLGQAGNQPQHF | TGTGCCAGCAGTGCCATCCGATTGGGACAGGCTGGCAATCAGCCCCAGCATTTT
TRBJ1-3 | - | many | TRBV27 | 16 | CASRPTDQGVMHTIYF | TGTGCCAGCAGACCAACGGACCAGGGAGTGATGCACACCATATATTTT
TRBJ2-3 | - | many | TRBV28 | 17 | CASSTLGTISSTDTQYF | TGTGCCAGCAGTACACTGGGGACCATCTCTAGCACAGATACGCAGTATTTT
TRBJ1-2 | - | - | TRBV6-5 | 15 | CASRTRGPPNYGYTF | TGTGCCAGCAGGACTCGGGGTCCCCCTAACTATGGCTACACCTTC
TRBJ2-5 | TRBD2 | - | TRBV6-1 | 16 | CASRPPLAGGQETQYF | TGTGCCAGCAGGCCGCCACTAGCGGGGGGGCAAGAGACCCAGTACTTC
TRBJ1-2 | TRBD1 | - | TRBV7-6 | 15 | CASSQGQGPNYGYTF | TGTGCCAGCAGCCAAGGACAGGGACCTAACTATGGCTACACCTTC
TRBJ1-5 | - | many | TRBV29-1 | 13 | CSVEERVNQPQHF | TGCAGCGTTGAAGAGCGTGTCAATCAGCCCCAGCATTTT
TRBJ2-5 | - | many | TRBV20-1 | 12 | CSARGAQETQYF | TGCAGTGCTAGAGGGGCACAAGAGACCCAGTACTTC
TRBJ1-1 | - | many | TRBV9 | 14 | CASSVEAGNTEAFF | TGTGCCAGCAGCGTAGAGGCGGGGAACACTGAAGCTTTCTTT
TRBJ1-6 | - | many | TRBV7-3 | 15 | CASSLGSGGGSPLHF | TGTGCCAGCAGCTTAGGGAGCGGGGGAGGCTCACCCCTCCACTTT
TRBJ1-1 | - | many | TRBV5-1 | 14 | CASSLAAGNTEAFF | TGCGCCAGCAGCTTGGCTGCGGGGAACACTGAAGCTTTCTTT
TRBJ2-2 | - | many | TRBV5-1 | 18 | CASSLGLNTATNTGELFF | TGCGCCAGCAGCTTGGGTTTGAACACGGCCACGAACACCGGGGAGCTGTTTTTT
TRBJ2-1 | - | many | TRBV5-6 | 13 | CASSPDRFREQFF | TGTGCCAGCAGCCCCGACAGGTTTCGGGAGCAGTTCTTC
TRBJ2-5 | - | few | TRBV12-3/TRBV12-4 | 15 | CASSLYGGYQETQYF | TGTGCCAGCAGTTTATACGGGGGTTACCAAGAGACCCAGTACTTC
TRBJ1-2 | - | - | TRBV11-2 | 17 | CASSLAQTELANYGYTF | TGTGCCAGCAGCTTAGCCCAGACGGAACTAGCTAACTATGGCTACACCTTC
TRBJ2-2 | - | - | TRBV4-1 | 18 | CASSPLPATAGMTGELFF | TGCGCCAGCAGCCCTCTCCCTGCCACGGCAGGGATGACCGGGGAGCTGTTTTTT
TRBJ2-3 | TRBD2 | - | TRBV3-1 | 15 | CASSQLAGGGDTQYF | TGTGCCAGCAGCCAGCTAGCGGGGGGAGGAGATACGCAGTATTTT
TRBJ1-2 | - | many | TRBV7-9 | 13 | CASSFRQSTGYTF | TGTGCCAGCAGCTTCCGACAATCCACCGGCTACACCTTC
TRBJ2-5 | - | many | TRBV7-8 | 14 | CASSLIPGPETQYF | TGTGCCAGCAGCTTAATCCCGGGACCGGAGACCCAGTACTTC
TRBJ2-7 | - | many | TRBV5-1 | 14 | CASSSSGISYEQYF | TGCGCCAGCAGCTCCTCGGGGATTTCCTACGAGCAGTACTTC
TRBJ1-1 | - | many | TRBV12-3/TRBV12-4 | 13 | CASSLIRNTEAFF | TGTGCCAGCAGTTTAATTAGGAACACTGAAGCTTTCTTT
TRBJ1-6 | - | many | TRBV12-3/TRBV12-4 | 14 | CASRGTKRNSPLHF | TGTGCCAGCAGGGGGACGAAAAGGAATTCACCCCTCCACTTT
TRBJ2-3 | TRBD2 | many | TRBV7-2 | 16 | CASSSRGGRVTDTQYF | TGTGCCAGCAGCTCCCGGGGGGGCCGGGTCACAGATACGCAGTATTTT
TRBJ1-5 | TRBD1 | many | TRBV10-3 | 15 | CAISEETGGNQPQHF | TGTGCCATCAGTGAGGAGACAGGGGGCAATCAGCCCCAGCATTTT
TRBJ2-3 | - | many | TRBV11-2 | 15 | CASSLGGRGADTQYF | TGTGCCAGCAGCTTAGGGGGCAGGGGGGCAGATACGCAGTATTTT
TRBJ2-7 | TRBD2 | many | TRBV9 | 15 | CASSEGAGAIYEQYF | TGTGCCAGCAGCGAGGGAGCGGGGGCCATATACGAGCAGTACTTC
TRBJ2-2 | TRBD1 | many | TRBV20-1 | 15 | CSASRTGGNTGELFF | TGCAGTGCTAGCCGGACAGGGGGGAACACCGGGGAGCTGTTTTTT
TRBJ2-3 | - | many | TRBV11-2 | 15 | CASTRGGSRTDTQYF | TGTGCCAGCACCAGAGGGGGGAGCCGCACAGATACGCAGTATTTT
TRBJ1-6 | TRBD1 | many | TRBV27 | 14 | CASSSWDRGSPLHF | TGTGCCAGCAGTTCGTGGGACAGGGGTTCACCCCTCCACTTT
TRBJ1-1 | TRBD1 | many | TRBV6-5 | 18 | CASSYIWRGTGKNTEAFF | TGTGCCAGCAGTTATATCTGGAGAGGGACAGGGAAGAACACTGAAGCTTTCTTT
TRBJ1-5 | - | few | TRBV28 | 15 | CASSRFRESNQPQHF | TGTGCCAGCAGTCGATTCCGGGAGAGCAATCAGCCCCAGCATTTT
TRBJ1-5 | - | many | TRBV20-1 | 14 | CSASPDSDNQPQHF | TGCAGTGCTAGCCCAGACAGCGACAATCAGCCCCAGCATTTT